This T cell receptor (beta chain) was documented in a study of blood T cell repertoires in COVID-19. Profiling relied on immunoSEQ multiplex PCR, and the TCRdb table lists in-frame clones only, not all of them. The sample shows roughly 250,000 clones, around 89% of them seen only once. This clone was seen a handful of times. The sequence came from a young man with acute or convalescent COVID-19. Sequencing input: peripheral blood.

The CDR3 region is CASRVGNFRGQGPQHF. DNA for the CDR3: TGTGCCAGTAGGGTTGGTAACTTCAGGGGGCAGGGGCCCCAGCATTTT. The chain has TRBV19 and TRBJ1-5; 8 nucleotides align to TRBD1. Trimming removed 6 bases from V and 9 bases from J; junction bases left unmatched: 16. CDR1 LNHDA and CDR2 SQIVND come from the germline V gene (reference sequence). The CDR3 runs to 16 residues.